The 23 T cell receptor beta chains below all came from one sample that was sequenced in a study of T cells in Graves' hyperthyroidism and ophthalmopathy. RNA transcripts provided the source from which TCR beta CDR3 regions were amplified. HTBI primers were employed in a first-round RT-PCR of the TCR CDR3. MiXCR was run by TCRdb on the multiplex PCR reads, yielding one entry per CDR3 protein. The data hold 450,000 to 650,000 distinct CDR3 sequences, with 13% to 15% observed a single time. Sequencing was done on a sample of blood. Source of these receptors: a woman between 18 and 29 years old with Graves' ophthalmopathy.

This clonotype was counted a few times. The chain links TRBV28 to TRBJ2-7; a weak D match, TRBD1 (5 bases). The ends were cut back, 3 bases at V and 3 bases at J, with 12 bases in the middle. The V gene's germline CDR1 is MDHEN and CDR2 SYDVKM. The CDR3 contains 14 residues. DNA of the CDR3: TGTGCCAGCAGTTTGCGGCAGGGAATCTACGAGCAGTACTTC. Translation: CASSLRQGIYEQYF. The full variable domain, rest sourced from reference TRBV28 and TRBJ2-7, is DVKVTQSSRYLVKRTGEKVFLECVQDMDHENMFWYRQDPGLGLRLIYFSYDVKMKEKGDIPEGYSVSREKKERFSLILESASTNQTSMYLCASSLRQGIYEQYFGPGTRLTVT.

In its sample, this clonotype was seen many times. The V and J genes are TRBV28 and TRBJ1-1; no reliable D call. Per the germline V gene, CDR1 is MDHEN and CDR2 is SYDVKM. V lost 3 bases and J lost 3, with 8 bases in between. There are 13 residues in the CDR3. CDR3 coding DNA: TGTGCCAGCAGTTTCACCCGATACACTGAAGCTTTCTTT. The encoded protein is CASSFTRYTEAFF.

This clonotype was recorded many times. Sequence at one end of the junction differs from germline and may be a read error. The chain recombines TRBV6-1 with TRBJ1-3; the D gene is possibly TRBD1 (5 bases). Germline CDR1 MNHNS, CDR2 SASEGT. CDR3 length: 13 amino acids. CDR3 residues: CASCDSSGNTIYF. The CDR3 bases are TGTGCCAGCTGTGACAGCTCTGGAAACACCATATATTTT.

Here the CDR3 DNA reads TGTGCCAGCAGCCAAGATGGGACTAGCGGCTACAATGAGCAGTTCTTC. Translation gives CASSQDGTSGYNEQFF. The V call is TRBV4-2, the J call TRBJ2-1, with TRBD2 matching 11 bases. Germline lookup yields CDR1 LGHNA and CDR2 YNFKEQ. V trimming: 0 bases; J trimming: 3 bases; junction bases outside the gene matches: 1. The CDR3 has 16 residues.

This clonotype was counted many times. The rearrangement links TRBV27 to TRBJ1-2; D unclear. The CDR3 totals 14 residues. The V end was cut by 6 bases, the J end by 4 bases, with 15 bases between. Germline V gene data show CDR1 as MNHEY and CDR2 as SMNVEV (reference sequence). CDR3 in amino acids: CASSKLSQIYGYTF. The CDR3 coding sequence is TGTGCCAGCAGCAAACTTTCCCAAATCTATGGCTACACCTTC.

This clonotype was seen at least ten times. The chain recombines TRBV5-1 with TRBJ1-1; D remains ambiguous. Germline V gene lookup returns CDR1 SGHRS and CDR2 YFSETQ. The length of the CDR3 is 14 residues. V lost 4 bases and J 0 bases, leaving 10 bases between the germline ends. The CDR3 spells CASSINTVNTEAFF. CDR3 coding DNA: TGCGCCAGCAGCATAAACACGGTGAACACTGAAGCTTTCTTT.

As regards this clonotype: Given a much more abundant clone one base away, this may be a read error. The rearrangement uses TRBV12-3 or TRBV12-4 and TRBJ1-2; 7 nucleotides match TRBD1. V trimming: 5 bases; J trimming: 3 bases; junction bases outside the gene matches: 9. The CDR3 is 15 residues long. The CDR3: CASSVPARGDYGYTF. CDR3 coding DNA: TGTGCCAGCAGTGTACCCGCCAGGGGGGACTATGGCTACACCTTC.

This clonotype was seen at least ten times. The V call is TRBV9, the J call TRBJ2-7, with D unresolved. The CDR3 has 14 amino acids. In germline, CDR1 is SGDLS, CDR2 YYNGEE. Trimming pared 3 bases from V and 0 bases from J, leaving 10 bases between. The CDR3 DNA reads TGTGCCAGCAGCGCACAAAGGAGCTCCTACGAGCAGTACTTC. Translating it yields CASSAQRSSYEQYF.

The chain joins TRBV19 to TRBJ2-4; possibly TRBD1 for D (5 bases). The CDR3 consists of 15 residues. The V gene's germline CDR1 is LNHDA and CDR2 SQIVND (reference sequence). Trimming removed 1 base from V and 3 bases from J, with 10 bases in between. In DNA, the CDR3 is TGTGCCAGTAGTATAGGGCAGGGCGGCAAAAACATTCAGTACTTC. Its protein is CASSIGQGGKNIQYF.

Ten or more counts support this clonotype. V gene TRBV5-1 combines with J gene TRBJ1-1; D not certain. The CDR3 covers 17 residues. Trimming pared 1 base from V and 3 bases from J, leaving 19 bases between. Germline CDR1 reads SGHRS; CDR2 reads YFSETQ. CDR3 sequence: CASSLLSVLGGDTEAFF. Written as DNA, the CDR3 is TGCGCCAGCAGCTTGCTAAGCGTCTTGGGTGGAGACACTGAAGCTTTCTTT.

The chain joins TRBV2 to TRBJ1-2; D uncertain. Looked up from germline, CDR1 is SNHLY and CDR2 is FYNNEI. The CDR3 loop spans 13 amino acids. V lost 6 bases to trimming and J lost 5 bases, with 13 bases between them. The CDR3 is CASSPSRGYGYTF. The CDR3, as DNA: TGTGCCAGCAGCCCTAGTAGAGGGTATGGCTACACCTTC.

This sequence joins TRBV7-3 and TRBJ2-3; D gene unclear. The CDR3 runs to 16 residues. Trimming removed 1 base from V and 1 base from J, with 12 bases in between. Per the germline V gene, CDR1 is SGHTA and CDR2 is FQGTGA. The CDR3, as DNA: TGTGCCAGCAGCTTAATAGGGTATCTTGGCACAGATACGCAGTATTTT. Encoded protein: CASSLIGYLGTDTQYF.

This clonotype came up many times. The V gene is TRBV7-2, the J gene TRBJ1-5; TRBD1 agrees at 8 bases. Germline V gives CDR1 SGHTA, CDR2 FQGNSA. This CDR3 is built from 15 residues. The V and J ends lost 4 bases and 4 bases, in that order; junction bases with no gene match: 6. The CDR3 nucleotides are TGTGCCAGCAGCTCATTACAGGGGGTGAATCAGCCCCAGCATTTT. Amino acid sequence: CASSSLQGVNQPQHF.

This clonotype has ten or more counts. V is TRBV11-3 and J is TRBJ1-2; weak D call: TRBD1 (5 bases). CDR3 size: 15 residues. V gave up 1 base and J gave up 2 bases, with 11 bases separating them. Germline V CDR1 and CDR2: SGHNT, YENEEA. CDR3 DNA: TGTGCCAGCAGCTTAGGAGGGGAGATAAACTATGGCTACACCTTC. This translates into CASSLGGEINYGYTF.

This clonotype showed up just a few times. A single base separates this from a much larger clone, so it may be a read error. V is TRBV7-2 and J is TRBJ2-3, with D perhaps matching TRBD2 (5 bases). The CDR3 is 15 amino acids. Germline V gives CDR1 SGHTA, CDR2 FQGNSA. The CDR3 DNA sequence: TGTGCCGGCAGCTTAGCGCCTAATCCGACAGATACGCAGTATTTT. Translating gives CAGSLAPNPTDTQYF.

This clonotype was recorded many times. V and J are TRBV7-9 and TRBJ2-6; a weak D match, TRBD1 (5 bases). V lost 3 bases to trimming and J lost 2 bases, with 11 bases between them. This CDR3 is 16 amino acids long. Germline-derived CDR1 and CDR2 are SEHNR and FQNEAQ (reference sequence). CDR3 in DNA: TGTGCCAGCAGCTTTCAGGGAAGGGCTGGGGCCAACGTCCTGACTTTC. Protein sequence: CASSFQGRAGANVLTF.

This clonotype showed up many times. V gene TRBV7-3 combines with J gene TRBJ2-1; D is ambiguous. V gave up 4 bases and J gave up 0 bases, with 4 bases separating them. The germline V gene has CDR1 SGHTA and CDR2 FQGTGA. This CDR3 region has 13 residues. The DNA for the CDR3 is TGTGCCAGCAGCTCTAGCTCCTACAATGAGCAGTTCTTC. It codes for CASSSSSYNEQFF.

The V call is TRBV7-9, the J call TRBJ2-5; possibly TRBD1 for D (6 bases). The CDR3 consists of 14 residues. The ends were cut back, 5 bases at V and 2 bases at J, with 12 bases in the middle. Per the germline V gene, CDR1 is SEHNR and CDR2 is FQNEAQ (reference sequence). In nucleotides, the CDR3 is TGTGCCAGCAGCCTTCCAGGGGATCAAGAGACCCAGTACTTC. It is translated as CASSLPGDQETQYF.

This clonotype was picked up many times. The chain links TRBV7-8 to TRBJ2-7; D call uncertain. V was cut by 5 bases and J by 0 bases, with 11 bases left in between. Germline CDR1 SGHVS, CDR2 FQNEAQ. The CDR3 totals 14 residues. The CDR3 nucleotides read TGTGCCAGCAGCCCTCGGGTGGGCTCCTACGAGCAGTACTTC. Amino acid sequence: CASSPRVGSYEQYF.

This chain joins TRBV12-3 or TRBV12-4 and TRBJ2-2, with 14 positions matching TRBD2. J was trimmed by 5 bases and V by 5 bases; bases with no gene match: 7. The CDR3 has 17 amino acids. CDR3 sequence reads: CASSPGLAGVGTGELFF. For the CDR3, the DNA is TGTGCCAGCAGTCCGGGACTAGCGGGAGTTGGGACCGGGGAGCTGTTTTTT.

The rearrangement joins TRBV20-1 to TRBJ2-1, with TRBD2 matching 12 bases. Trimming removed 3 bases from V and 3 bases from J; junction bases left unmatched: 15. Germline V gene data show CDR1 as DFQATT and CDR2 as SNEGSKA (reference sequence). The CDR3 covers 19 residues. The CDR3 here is CSARKLAGGGVGYYNEQFF. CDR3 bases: TGCAGTGCTAGGAAACTAGCGGGAGGTGGGGTGGGGTACTACAATGAGCAGTTCTTC.

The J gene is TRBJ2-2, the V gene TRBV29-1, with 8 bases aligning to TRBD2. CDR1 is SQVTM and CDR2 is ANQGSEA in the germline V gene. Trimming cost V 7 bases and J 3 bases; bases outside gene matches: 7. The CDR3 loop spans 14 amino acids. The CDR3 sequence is CSAGGDPYTGELFF. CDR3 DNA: TGCAGCGCGGGGGGGGACCCTTACACCGGGGAGCTGTTTTTT.

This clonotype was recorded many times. This CDR3 is CASSDTLYGYTF. CDR3 bases: TGTGCCAGCAGTGACACCCTCTATGGCTACACCTTC. This chain joins TRBV2 and TRBJ1-2; D is undetermined. The V gene lost 3 bases and the J gene lost 4 bases, with 6 bases spanning the gap. The germline V gene encodes CDR1 SNHLY and CDR2 FYNNEI. This CDR3 has 12 residues. Full variable domain (missing parts from reference TRBV2 and TRBJ1-2): EPEVTQTPSHQVTQMGQEVILRCVPISNHLYFYWYRQILGQKVEFLVSFYNNEISEKSEIFDDQFSVERPDGSNFTLKIRSTKLEDSAMYFCASSDTLYGYTFGSGTRLTVV.